Listed below are T cell receptor beta chains from one sample, sequenced in a study of OX40 agonist ivuxolimab in advanced cancers. Libraries were prepared by immunoSEQ multiplex PCR; TCRdb keeps only in-frame clonotypes and omits some of them. The sample carries 80,000 or so clones, about 85% recorded once. Sequenced material: CD4+ or CD8+ T cells sorted from blood, taken in a trial of the OX40 agonist ivuxolimab. The receptor source for this set is an adult with an advanced solid tumor such as melanoma, head and neck, liver or kidney cancer. CDR3s include the opening cysteine and the closing phenylalanine or tryptophan. D genes are given only for firm matches. Size is omitted from some rows. Given values are once, few, many or a class for expanded clones.

J,size,D,V,CDR3,DNA
TRBJ2-7,-,-,TRBV10-3,CAISESRVRPYEQYF,TGTGCCATCAGTGAGTCCAGGGTCCGACCCTACGAGCAGTACTTC
TRBJ1-6,-,-,TRBV2,CASRGWDSPLHF,TGTGCCAGCAGGGGCTGGGATTCACCCCTCCACTTT
TRBJ1-6,-,-,TRBV5-4,CAIGTHGNSPLHF,TGTGCCATTGGGACTCACGGGAATTCACCCCTCCACTTT
TRBJ1-2,-,-,TRBV4-3,CASSQGGRLLGYTF,TGCGCCAGCAGCCAAGGGGGACGGCTTCTTGGCTACACCTTC
TRBJ1-1,-,-,TRBV27,CASSLSLRGRATEAFF,TGTGCCAGCAGTTTATCGTTAAGGGGTCGCGCCACTGAAGCTTTCTTT
TRBJ1-4,-,-,TRBV6-1,CASSGAGSANEKLFF,TGTGCCAGCAGTGGGGCAGGGTCAGCTAATGAAAAACTGTTTTTT
TRBJ2-7,once,-,TRBV6-5,CASSYNYEQYF,TGTGCCAGCAGTTACAATTACGAGCAGTACTTC
TRBJ2-3,-,-,TRBV9,CASSASADPLWDTQYF,TGTGCCAGCAGCGCCAGCGCGGACCCGCTATGGGATACGCAGTATTTT
TRBJ2-7,-,TRBD1,TRBV29-1,CSVQGQGAYEQYF,TGCAGCGTTCAAGGACAGGGGGCCTACGAGCAGTACTTC
TRBJ1-2,-,-,TRBV27,CASSISPPGLYGYTF,TGTGCCAGCAGTATCAGTCCTCCAGGGTTGTATGGCTACACCTTC
TRBJ2-7,-,TRBD1,TRBV7-2,CASSSRQQGSYEQYF,TGTGCCAGCAGCTCGAGGCAACAGGGGTCCTACGAGCAGTACTTC
TRBJ1-2,medium-sized,-,TRBV29-1,CSVGVRMPTPGANYGYTF,TGCAGCGTGGGGGTGAGGATGCCAACTCCGGGGGCTAACTATGGCTACACCTTC
TRBJ1-1,-,-,TRBV15,CATSTRTSITEAFF,TGTGCCACCAGCACGAGGACGAGTATCACTGAAGCTTTCTTT
TRBJ1-3,-,TRBD1,TRBV7-2,CASSSPGQGQRVGNTIYF,TGTGCCAGCAGCTCGCCGGGACAGGGGCAGAGAGTGGGAAACACCATATATTTT
TRBJ2-7,-,-,TRBV29-1,CSFSRGPSYEQYF,TGCAGCTTCTCGCGGGGGCCCTCCTACGAGCAGTACTTC
TRBJ2-1,-,-,TRBV6-1,CASSEVYSYNEQFF,TGTGCCAGCAGTGAAGTTTACTCCTACAATGAGCAGTTCTTC
TRBJ1-1,-,-,TRBV7-6,CASSLGVANTEAFF,TGTGCCAGCAGCCTAGGGGTCGCGAACACTGAAGCTTTCTTT
TRBJ1-1,-,-,TRBV7-9,CASSGQPNTEAFF,TGTGCCAGCAGCGGACAGCCGAACACTGAAGCTTTCTTT
TRBJ2-7,-,-,TRBV18,CASSPTTPEQYF,TGTGCCAGCTCACCCACTACGCCCGAGCAGTACTTC
TRBJ2-2,-,-,TRBV30,CAWSVGRGGELFF,TGTGCCTGGAGTGTAGGAAGGGGAGGGGAGCTGTTTTTT
TRBJ2-3,-,-,TRBV13,CASSLKVAFTDTQYF,TGTGCCAGCAGCTTAAAAGTGGCCTTCACAGATACGCAGTATTTT
TRBJ1-5,few,TRBD1,TRBV6-6,CASTGGDRVQPQHF,TGTGCCAGCACGGGTGGGGACAGGGTACAGCCCCAGCATTTT
TRBJ2-5,-,-,TRBV30,CAWRSSRETQYF,TGTGCCTGGAGAAGTTCACGAGAGACCCAGTACTTC
TRBJ1-3,-,-,TRBV28,CASSSDMRWFGNTIYF,TGTGCCAGCAGTTCAGACATGAGGTGGTTTGGAAACACCATATATTTT
TRBJ1-2,-,-,TRBV18,CASSPAENYGYTF,TGTGCCAGCTCACCCGCGGAGAACTATGGCTACACCTTC
TRBJ2-3,-,-,TRBV21-1,CASSKEGGRQGWPDTQYF,TGTGCCAGCAGCAAAGAGGGGGGAAGACAGGGGTGGCCAGATACGCAGTATTTT
TRBJ1-1,-,-,TRBV7-2,CASSSPTVKRTEAFF,TGTGCCAGCAGCTCCCCGACAGTGAAGAGGACTGAAGCTTTCTTT
TRBJ1-3,-,-,TRBV6-7,CASSYPRAGDLSGNTIYF,TGTGCCAGCAGTTACCCGAGGGCAGGAGACCTTTCTGGAAACACCATATATTTT
TRBJ1-3,-,TRBD1,TRBV11-3,CASSFLLIGTGLLSGNTIYF,TGTGCCAGCAGCTTTCTATTAATCGGGACAGGACTCCTCTCTGGAAACACCATATATTTT
TRBJ2-5,-,TRBD2,TRBV5-4,CASSPPRILAGGEETQYF,TGTGCCAGCAGCCCTCCGCGAATTCTAGCGGGAGGGGAAGAGACCCAGTACTTC
TRBJ2-5,-,-,TRBV6-5,CASRTPGVETQYF,TGTGCCAGCAGAACCCCAGGGGTAGAGACCCAGTACTTC
TRBJ2-7,-,TRBD1,TRBV30,CAWTLRDRNSYEQYF,TGTGCCTGGACGTTACGGGACAGGAACTCCTACGAGCAGTACTTC
TRBJ2-2,-,TRBD1,TRBV7-9,CASSGQGAFGELFF,TGTGCCAGCAGTGGACAGGGGGCTTTCGGGGAGCTGTTTTTT
TRBJ1-1,-,-,TRBV6-1,CASSSDREAFF,TGTGCCAGCAGTTCCGACCGTGAAGCTTTCTTT
TRBJ2-5,-,-,TRBV18,CASSHYDSGETQYF,TGTGCCAGCTCACATTATGACAGCGGAGAGACCCAGTACTTC